These T cell receptor beta chains were read from a single sample in a study of beta chain features in type 1 diabetes. Clones were sequenced by immunoSEQ multiplex PCR, and TCRdb holds only the in-frame ones, with some missing. The profile shows hundreds of thousands of clones, more than 12% of them singletons. Source material: naive CD4+ T cells from blood. All receptors derive from a man between 18 and 29 years old with type 1 diabetes. Each CDR3 is given with its conserved first and last residue. The D gene is left open where the match is weak. Rows may omit the clone size; those that give it use once, few, many or a size class.

D	size	length	V	J	CDR3	DNA
-	-	14	TRBV9	TRBJ1-4	CASSVGSRMEKLFF	TGTGCCAGCAGCGTAGGATCCCGAATGGAAAAACTGTTTTTT
-	-	13	TRBV9	TRBJ2-3	CAAGQSLTDTQYF	TGTGCCGCAGGACAGTCCCTAACAGATACGCAGTATTTT
-	-	14	TRBV2	TRBJ1-2	CASSPRGFNYGYTF	TGTGCCAGCAGTCCAAGAGGGTTCAACTATGGCTACACCTTC
-	few	15	TRBV11-2	TRBJ2-3	CASSFHSQSTDTQYF	TGTGCCAGCAGCTTTCATAGCCAGTCCACAGATACGCAGTATTTT
-	-	14	TRBV9	TRBJ1-3	CASSAGTYGNTIYF	TGTGCCAGCAGCGCCGGGACTTATGGAAACACCATATATTTT
-	-	14	TRBV7-9	TRBJ1-4	CASSKTKEGEKLFF	TGTGCCAGCAGCAAGACAAAGGAGGGGGAAAAACTGTTTTTT
-	-	13	TRBV2	TRBJ1-1	CASREQGNTEAFF	TGTGCCAGCAGGGAACAGGGAAACACTGAAGCTTTCTTT
-	once	14	TRBV2	TRBJ2-5	CASTPLDAQETQYF	TGTGCCAGCACTCCGCTAGACGCCCAAGAGACCCAGTACTTC
-	-	17	TRBV5-5	TRBJ2-6	CASSFSGGVMGANVLTF	TGTGCCAGCAGCTTCTCCGGAGGGGTTATGGGGGCCAACGTCCTGACTTTC
-	few	12	TRBV28	TRBJ2-7	CASSQQLLEQYF	TGTGCCAGCAGTCAACAGCTCCTGGAGCAGTACTTC
-	-	16	TRBV28	TRBJ1-5	CASSLLAPGSEQPQHF	TGTGCCAGCAGTTTGTTGGCCCCAGGGAGTGAACAGCCCCAGCATTTT
TRBD1	few	15	TRBV18	TRBJ1-2	CASSLQGASGYGYTF	TGTGCCAGCTCACTCCAGGGGGCTTCGGGCTATGGCTACACCTTC
TRBD2	few	12	TRBV28	TRBJ2-3	CASSYKTSRFYF	TGTGCCAGCAGTTATAAGACTAGCCGGTTTTATTTT
-	-	12	TRBV5-6	TRBJ2-1	CASSLNGGQQFF	TGTGCCAGCAGCTTGAATGGGGGCCAGCAGTTCTTC
TRBD1	-	13	TRBV18	TRBJ1-5	CASSTGAGQPQHF	TGTGCCAGCTCAACAGGGGCTGGTCAGCCCCAGCATTTT
-	few	14	TRBV9	TRBJ1-6	CASSPRGRNSPLHF	TGTGCCAGCAGCCCTCGAGGACGAAATTCACCCCTCCACTTT
TRBD2	few	15	TRBV25-1	TRBJ2-3	CASSGGGRGTDTQYF	TGTGCCAGCAGTGGTGGCGGGAGGGGGACAGATACGCAGTATTTT
TRBD1	few	14	TRBV29-1	TRBJ2-5	CSVGRTGGSETQYF	TGCAGCGTTGGCCGGACAGGGGGGTCAGAGACCCAGTACTTC
TRBD2	few	17	TRBV11-1	TRBJ2-3	CASSPHLAVLSTDTQYF	TGTGCCAGCAGCCCGCACCTAGCGGTCCTGAGCACAGATACGCAGTATTTT
-	-	14	TRBV7-2	TRBJ2-7	CASSLAAGPYEQYF	TGTGCCAGCAGCTTAGCGGCGGGGCCGTACGAGCAGTACTTC
TRBD1	-	15	TRBV10-1	TRBJ2-1	CASSAGDRAYNEQFF	TGCGCCAGCAGTGCAGGGGACAGGGCCTACAATGAGCAGTTCTTC
-	few	15	TRBV10-3	TRBJ1-5	CAISNQGPGSQPQHF	TGTGCCATCAGTAACCAGGGGCCGGGGAGTCAGCCCCAGCATTTT
-	-	13	TRBV10-3	TRBJ2-3	CAISDQRRATQYF	TGTGCCATCAGTGACCAGCGACGGGCAACGCAGTATTTT
-	few	14	TRBV9	TRBJ1-5	CASSVGRINQPQHF	TGTGCCAGCAGCGTAGGGCGGATCAATCAGCCCCAGCATTTT
TRBD2	few	17	TRBV14	TRBJ2-3	CASSPSPGGRLPDTQYF	TGTGCCAGCAGCCCATCCCCGGGCGGGAGGTTGCCAGATACGCAGTATTTT
TRBD2	-	15	TRBV7-2	TRBJ2-7	CASSQRLAGDSEQYF	TGTGCCAGCAGCCAGCGACTAGCGGGCGATTCCGAGCAGTACTTC
-	few	16	TRBV25-1	TRBJ2-7	CASSAPLGGGTYEQYF	TGTGCCAGCAGTGCCCCCTTAGGGGGAGGAACCTACGAGCAGTACTTC
TRBD1	few	14	TRBV14	TRBJ2-3	CASSPRDRVDTQYF	TGTGCCAGCAGCCCGCGGGACAGGGTAGATACGCAGTATTTT
-	-	17	TRBV18	TRBJ1-5	CASSPRDPGEGNQPQHF	TGTGCCAGCTCACCACGGGATCCAGGGGAGGGCAATCAGCCCCAGCATTTT
-	-	15	TRBV29-1	TRBJ2-3	CSAEGRAQSTDTQYF	TGCAGCGCCGAAGGACGAGCACAAAGTACAGATACGCAGTATTTT
TRBD1	-	15	TRBV25-1	TRBJ2-3	CASGLQGAGTDTQYF	TGTGCCAGCGGATTACAGGGGGCTGGGACAGATACGCAGTATTTT
-	few	12	TRBV30	TRBJ2-5	CAWTRGGETQYF	TGTGCCTGGACCCGAGGGGGAGAGACCCAGTACTTC
-	-	14	TRBV19	TRBJ2-7	CASSIRGEAYEQYF	TGTGCCAGTAGTATACGCGGAGAAGCCTACGAGCAGTACTTC
-	-	12	TRBV29-1	TRBJ1-2	CSVAVENYGYTF	TGCAGCGTTGCGGTGGAGAACTATGGCTACACCTTC
TRBD2	few	14	TRBV2	TRBJ2-1	CASSELGLAGEQFF	TGTGCCAGCAGTGAACTGGGACTAGCTGGTGAGCAGTTCTTC
-	-	13	TRBV14	TRBJ1-1	CASSQGARPEAFF	TGTGCCAGCAGCCAAGGGGCCAGGCCTGAAGCTTTCTTT
-	-	13	TRBV10-3	TRBJ1-1	CAISESRGAGAFF	TGTGCCATCAGTGAGTCGCGCGGGGCAGGAGCTTTCTTT
-	few	14	TRBV18	TRBJ2-1	CASSPGPGYNEQFF	TGTGCCAGCTCACCGGGACCTGGTTACAATGAGCAGTTCTTC
-	-	15	TRBV27	TRBJ1-1	CASRVGRGSNTEAFF	TGTGCCAGCAGAGTGGGACGGGGGTCGAACACTGAAGCTTTCTTT
TRBD1	few	16	TRBV5-6	TRBJ1-6	CASSSGTAVSYSPLHF	TGTGCCAGCAGCTCTGGGACAGCGGTGTCGTATTCACCCCTCCACTTT
-	-	13	TRBV7-9	TRBJ1-1	CASSLGVDTEAFF	TGTGCCAGCAGTTTAGGGGTGGACACTGAAGCTTTCTTT
-	few	13	TRBV11-2	TRBJ2-5	CASRRGIQETQYF	TGTGCCAGCAGACGTGGAATACAAGAGACCCAGTACTTC
-	few	15	TRBV5-1	TRBJ2-1	CASILYPGSDNEQFF	TGCGCCAGCATTCTTTACCCCGGGTCCGACAATGAGCAGTTCTTC
-	-	15	TRBV6-5	TRBJ2-7	CASSYSTGSSYEQYF	TGTGCCAGCAGTTACTCAACAGGGAGCTCCTACGAGCAGTACTTC
-	-	15	TRBV11-2	TRBJ1-2	CASSSTGLTIYGYTF	TGTGCCAGCAGTTCTACAGGGTTAACCATCTATGGCTACACCTTC
-	few	14	TRBV7-3	TRBJ2-2	CASSPGPNTGELFF	TGTGCCAGCAGCCCAGGACCGAACACCGGGGAGCTGTTTTTT
TRBD2	-	18	TRBV4-3	TRBJ2-1	CASSRASGGGSSYNEQFF	TGCGCCAGCAGCCGGGCTAGCGGGGGGGGAAGCTCCTACAATGAGCAGTTCTTC
-	few	12	TRBV25-1	TRBJ1-1	CASSETGTEAFF	TGTGCCAGCAGTGAAACGGGCACTGAAGCTTTCTTT
-	few	12	TRBV7-3	TRBJ2-2	CATSGFSGELFF	TGTGCCACCTCTGGTTTTTCCGGGGAGCTGTTTTTT
TRBD1	few	14	TRBV7-2	TRBJ1-4	CASSSRGRGEKLFF	TGTGCCAGCAGCTCCAGGGGGCGCGGTGAAAAACTGTTTTTT
TRBD1	-	15	TRBV5-1	TRBJ2-3	CASSSPGGSTDTQYF	TGCGCCAGCAGCTCCCCAGGGGGTAGCACAGATACGCAGTATTTT
-	-	15	TRBV18	TRBJ1-3	CASSPARSSGNTIYF	TGTGCCAGCTCACCAGCGCGAAGCTCTGGAAACACCATATATTTT
TRBD2	-	22	TRBV30	TRBJ2-1	CAWSGIVAGLAGARLSYNEQFF	TGTGCCTGGAGTGGGATTGTGGCCGGACTAGCGGGCGCCCGGTTATCCTACAATGAGCAGTTCTTC
-	few	15	TRBV5-1	TRBJ2-7	CASSSGAAASYEQYF	TGCGCCAGCAGCTCTGGAGCAGCGGCCTCCTACGAGCAGTACTTC
-	few	15	TRBV5-1	TRBJ2-3	CASSPDGSKMDTQYF	TGCGCCAGCAGCCCGGACGGGTCCAAAATGGATACGCAGTATTTT
-	-	14	TRBV2	TRBJ1-6	CASSESGRGTPLHF	TGTGCCAGCAGTGAAAGCGGCAGAGGTACACCCCTCCACTTT
-	few	12	TRBV19	TRBJ2-3	CASLSATDTQYF	TGTGCCAGCCTCTCGGCCACAGATACGCAGTATTTT
-	few	14	TRBV7-2	TRBJ2-7	CASSLGGVPYEQYF	TGTGCCAGCAGCTTAGGGGGAGTTCCCTACGAGCAGTACTTC
TRBD1	few	17	TRBV15	TRBJ1-2	CATSRDSGQGVNYGYTF	TGTGCCACCAGCAGAGATTCTGGACAGGGGGTTAACTATGGCTACACCTTC